This T cell receptor (beta chain) is drawn from a study of shared clonotypes between healthy human individuals. Study-wide context: Per donor, three plates held CD4 naive cells, three held CD4 memory, two held CD8 naive and one held CD8 memory.

Study outcomes and limitations: Rarefaction showed sorted-subset sequencing was incomplete despite large depth.

The CDR3 length is 14 residues. Germline V gene sequence: CDR1 MNHEY, CDR2 SVGAGI. With V trimmed by 5 bases and J by 5 bases, 3 bases remained unmatched. Worth noting for this clone: Antigen specificity is unknown.

Repertoires were generated with immunoSEQ multiplex PCR, while TCRdb's copy carries only in-frame clones and drops some. The sample includes a few million clones, over 85% of them seen just once. The clonotype comes from a young man in good health. Some clones in this sample may be carry-over from other donors' samples. This chain links TRBV6-5 with TRBJ2-5; 12 bases are a match to TRBD2. Sequencing input: naive CD4+ T cells from PBMCs. As for subset: CD45RA+ positively selected. The CDR3 loop reads CASSRLAGAETQYF. The CDR3 nucleotides read TGTGCCAGCAGTCGACTAGCGGGAGCGGAGACCCAGTACTTC.